The present TCR beta chain was sequenced within a study of CD8 T cells in Susac syndrome. The study, taken as a whole, reports: The TCR sequencing and HLA analysis in the study involved a relatively small number of individuals, as the study acknowledged.

Comment on this clonotype: The antigen remains undetermined.

CDR1 and CDR2 from the germline V gene are MNHEY and SVGAGI. CDR3 length: 15 residues. The junction had 2 bases not matched to a gene; V was cut back by 2 bases and J by 0 bases. Random hexamers served to reverse transcribe roughly 0.45 to 1 ug RNA. Multiplex immunoSEQ PCR targeted 54 Vbeta and 13 Jbeta TCR beta segments. TCRdb recomputed calls from the immunoSEQ multiplex PCR reads with MiXCR, one row per CDR3 protein. The sample includes about 250,000 distinct CDR3 sequences, around 95% of them seen just once. This sequence originates from a human donor with multiple sclerosis. The chain has TRBV6-5 and TRBJ1-2; TRBD1 matches at 8 bases. The sample consisted of CD4+ T cells from PBMCs. The CDR3 region has the DNA TGTGCCAGCAGTTACACAGGGGGAGCTAACTATGGCTACACCTTC. As protein: CASSYTGGANYGYTF.